The present entry profiles one T cell receptor beta chain with its context. As yet, its antigen is unknown. This record belongs to a study of CD8+CD57+ T cells in acquired aplastic anemia. Study overall: DNA recovered from sorted CD4+ and CD8+ cells had a mean of 3.2 ug.

General study findings and limits: A set of some 28 CD8+ CDR3 sequences was shared between patients and controls, and these sequences appeared highly expressed in patients. Between patients and controls, CD8+ Simpson's diversity did not vary significantly.

CDR3 and TCR beta VDJ profiling relied on a genomic DNA template. TCRdb reprocessed the reads with MiXCR, giving one entry per CDR3 protein. Among about 100,000 distinct CDR3 sequences listed, roughly 50% were seen once. Germline assignment: CDR1 DFQATT and CDR2 SNEGSKA (reference sequence). This CDR3 spans 13 amino acids. V lost 5 bases, J lost 9 bases, and 14 bases lay in between. This receptor was taken from a human donor in good health, serving as a control. The chain uses TRBV20-1 and TRBJ1-6; D not resolved. The specimen was sorted CD4+, CD8+, or CD8+CD57+ T cells (not recorded which) from PBMCs. The CDR3 coding sequence is TGCAGTGCTGGCGGGCCTCCGGGTTCACCCCTCCACTTT. Translation: CSAGGPPGSPLHF.